This T cell receptor beta chain was captured by sequencing in a study of blood T cells in healthy people across ages. As for the study in general: Template switching recovered approximately one barcoded beta molecule for every two T cells. Study-level points and caveats: Because sorting was not performed, PBMCs prevented conclusive naive versus antigen-experienced comparison.

V shed 6 bases, J shed 5 bases, and the junction held 14 bases outside the gene matches. From germline, CDR1 is SGDLS and CDR2 YYNGEE. The CDR3 consists of 17 residues. As regards this clonotype: Its matching antigen is unknown.

PCR was performed a second time for about 6 to 11 cycles using a sample-barcoded 5' primer and a J-beta primer mix. TCRdb redid the calling of the 5' RACE reads with MiXCR, one entry per CDR3 protein. The sample lists 800,000 or so distinct CDR3 sequences, 20% to 25% seen once, with under 4.5% in the top ten. These same data were also listed under a study on T cells of mothers and their children. As reported in that work: Reads obtained per mother exceeded 9.5 million TCR beta CDR3 reads, with 3 million to 3.5 million obtained per child. Slightly higher, non-significant overlap characterized related mother-child pairs relative to unrelated pairs.

The sequenced sample consisted of blood. This receptor was obtained from a boy aged 10-17 years in good health. The J gene is TRBJ2-2, the V gene TRBV9; 9 bases are a match to TRBD2. Written as DNA, the CDR3 is TGTGCCAGCAATCATGAGCGGGAGGAAGGGGGTACCGGGGAGCTGTTTTTT. Protein: CASNHEREEGGTGELFF.